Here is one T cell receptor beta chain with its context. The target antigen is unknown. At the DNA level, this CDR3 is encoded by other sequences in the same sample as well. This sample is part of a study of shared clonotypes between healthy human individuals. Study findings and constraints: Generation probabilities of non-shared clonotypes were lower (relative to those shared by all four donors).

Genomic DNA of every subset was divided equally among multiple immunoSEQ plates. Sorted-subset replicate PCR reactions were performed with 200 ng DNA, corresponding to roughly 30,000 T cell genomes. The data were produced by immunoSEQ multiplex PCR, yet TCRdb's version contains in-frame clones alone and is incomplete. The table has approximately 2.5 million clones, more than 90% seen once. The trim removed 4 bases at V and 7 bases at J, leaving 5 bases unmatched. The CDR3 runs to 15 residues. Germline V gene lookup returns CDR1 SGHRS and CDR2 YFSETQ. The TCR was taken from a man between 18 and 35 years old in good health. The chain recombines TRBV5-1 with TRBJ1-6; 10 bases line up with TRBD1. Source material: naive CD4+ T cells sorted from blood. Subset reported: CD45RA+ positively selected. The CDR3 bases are TGCGCCAGCAGCCCGGCGACAGGGGGCAATTCACCCCTCCACTTT. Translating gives CASSPATGGNSPLHF. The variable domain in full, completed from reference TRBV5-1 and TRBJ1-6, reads KAGVTQTPRYLIKTRGQQVTLSCSPISGHRSVSWYQQTPGQGLQFLFEYFSETQRNKGNFPGRFSGRQFSNSRSEMNVSTLELGDSALYLCASSPATGGNSPLHFGNGTRLTVT.